The TCR beta chain described here comes from a study of cytomegalovirus exposure and HLA in healthy donors. Whole-study results and caveats: Cytomegalovirus association was listed for roughly 160 TCR beta chains. Being productive about 87% or about 30% of the time was typical of most TCR beta V segments in an earlier analysis. Several of the most significant clusters appeared linked to common viral pathogens, based on a later analysis.

The CDR3 sequence is 11 residues long. CDR1 is DFQATT and CDR2 is SNEGSKA in the germline V gene (reference sequence). Trimming left V 7 bases short and J 9 bases short, with 16 bases between. Primers: 60 Vbeta forward and 13 Jbeta reverse. Study processing details: Later analysis identified 80 million to 90 million unique TCR beta chains, approximately 10 million shared. Assay: immunoSEQ multiplex PCR; the TCRdb copy retains only in-frame clones and omits some. V, J and clone size are taken as reported in that table, and D and trimming were inferred from the DNA itself. The sample lists about 89,000 clones, around 85% occurring once. This clone was counted a few times. Its antigen is not identified.

Material for sequencing was PBMCs. This sequence originates from a man in his forties in good health and CMV-seropositive. The J gene is TRBJ2-7, the V gene TRBV20-1; no definite D call. In DNA form, the CDR3 reads TGCAGTGTCAGAGGTCCGGGTAGGCAGTACTTC. This encodes CSVRGPGRQYF.